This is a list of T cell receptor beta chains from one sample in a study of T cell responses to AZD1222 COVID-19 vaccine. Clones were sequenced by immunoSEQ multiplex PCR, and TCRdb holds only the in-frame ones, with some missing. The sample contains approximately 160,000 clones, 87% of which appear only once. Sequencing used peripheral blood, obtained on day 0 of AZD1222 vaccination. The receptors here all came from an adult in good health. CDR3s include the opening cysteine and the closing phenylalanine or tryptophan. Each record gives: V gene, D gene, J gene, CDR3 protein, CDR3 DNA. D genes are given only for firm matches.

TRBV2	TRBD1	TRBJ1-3	CASRRQGAEGNTIYF	TGTGCCAGCAGAAGACAGGGGGCGGAGGGAAACACCATATATTTT
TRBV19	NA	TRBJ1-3	CASTMDSRGGNTIYF	TGTGCCAGTACCATGGACTCACGCGGTGGAAACACCATATATTTT
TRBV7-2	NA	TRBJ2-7	CASSLFLGAGEQYF	TGTGCCAGCAGCTTGTTTCTTGGGGCAGGGGAGCAGTACTTC
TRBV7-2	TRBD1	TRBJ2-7	CASSRTSGQLPYEQYF	TGTGCCAGCAGCCGTACCTCGGGACAGCTTCCCTACGAGCAGTACTTC
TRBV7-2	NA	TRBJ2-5	CASSLRARTSYQETQYF	TGTGCCAGCAGCTTAAGAGCGAGGACATCGTACCAAGAGACCCAGTACTTC
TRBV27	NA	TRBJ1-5	CASSFRTGLGGSNQPQHF	TGTGCCAGCAGTTTTCGGACGGGGTTGGGGGGAAGCAATCAGCCCCAGCATTTT
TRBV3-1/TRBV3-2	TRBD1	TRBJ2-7	CASSQAGGEQYF	TGTGCCAGCAGCCAAGCAGGGGGCGAGCAGTACTTC
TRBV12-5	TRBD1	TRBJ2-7	CASGYGTGGSYEQYF	TGTGCTAGTGGCTACGGGACAGGGGGGAGCTACGAGCAGTACTTC
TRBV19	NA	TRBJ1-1	CASLQGPMNTEAFF	TGTGCCAGTCTACAGGGACCCATGAACACTGAAGCTTTCTTT
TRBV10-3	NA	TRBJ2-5	CAISPSGQQETQYF	TGTGCCATCAGTCCCTCCGGACAGCAAGAGACCCAGTACTTC
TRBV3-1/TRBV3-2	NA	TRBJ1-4	CASSPMNEKLFF	TGTGCCAGCAGCCCCATGAATGAAAAACTGTTTTTT